The 17 T cell receptor beta chains presented below share a single source sample, sequenced in a study of response to subunit inactivated influenza vaccine. MiXCR, run by TCRdb on the RT-PCR reads, gives a single entry per CDR3 protein. In the table there are roughly 650,000 distinct CDR3 sequences, approximately 14% of which are singletons. The material sequenced was PBMCs from blood, taken roughly 15 days before vaccination. The receptors were sampled from a man aged 50 to 60 who received an inactivated influenza vaccine.

The chain links TRBV6-2 or TRBV6-3 to TRBJ2-2; 8 bases line up with TRBD1. CDR1 and CDR2 from the germline V gene are MNHEY and SVGEGT. With V trimmed by 2 bases and J by 7 bases, 6 bases remained unmatched. The CDR3 loop spans 15 amino acids. The CDR3 loop reads CASSYGGTGSGELFF. For the CDR3, the DNA is TGTGCCAGCAGTTACGGGGGGACAGGTAGCGGGGAGCTGTTTTTT.

In this sample, this clonotype turned up a few times. V usage is TRBV7-8 and J usage is TRBJ2-3, with D perhaps TRBD2 (6 bases). The CDR3 sequence is 17 residues long. Germline CDR1 reads SGHVS; CDR2 reads FQNEAQ. V was trimmed by 3 bases and J by 2 bases, leaving 18 bases between them. CDR3 DNA: TGTGCCAGCAGCTTGGCCCGACAGTGGGGGGTCACAGATACGCAGTATTTT. Protein product: CASSLARQWGVTDTQYF.

The chain has TRBV7-8 and TRBJ2-7, with 8 bases that match TRBD1. Per the germline V gene, CDR1 is SGHVS and CDR2 is FQNEAQ. Trimming cost V 6 bases and J 3 bases; bases outside gene matches: 4. CDR3 size: 13 residues. The CDR3 coding sequence is TGTGCCAGCAGGTTTACAGGGGGCTACGAGCAGTACTTC. This encodes CASRFTGGYEQYF.

This clonotype showed up just a few times. This chain joins TRBV18 and TRBJ2-4, with D possibly TRBD2 on 5 matching bases. Trimming removed 1 base from V and 2 bases from J, with 9 bases in between. The CDR3 runs to 15 residues. Germline V CDR1 and CDR2: KGHSH, LQKENI. The CDR3 protein is CASSPQAGSKNIQYF. The CDR3 DNA is TGTGCCAGCTCACCACAGGCGGGTTCCAAAAACATTCAGTACTTC.

The sample holds many counts of this clonotype. The genes are TRBV6-2 or TRBV6-3 and TRBJ2-2; the match to TRBD1 covers 8 bases. CDR3 size: 15 residues. The germline V gene encodes CDR1 MNHEY and CDR2 SVGEGT. The J segment lost 5 bases and the V segment lost 4 bases, leaving 6 bases of the junction unmatched. This CDR3 reads CASSSGGQGTGELFF. The CDR3 DNA is TGTGCCAGCAGTTCAGGGGGCCAGGGGACCGGGGAGCTGTTTTTT.

The rearrangement links TRBV28 to TRBJ2-7; D is perhaps TRBD2 (6 bases). Deletions cut 6 bases from V and 3 bases from J, with 27 bases between. This CDR3 is built from 18 residues. The germline V gene encodes CDR1 MDHEN and CDR2 SYDVKM. The CDR3 here is CASSREAGGFSFYYEQYF. Written as DNA, the CDR3 is TGTGCCAGCAGCCGAGAAGCCGGGGGATTTTCGTTTTACTACGAGCAGTACTTC.

The genes are TRBV2 and TRBJ2-7; D is possibly TRBD1 (6 bases). V was trimmed by 9 bases and J by 5 bases, leaving 17 bases between them. The CDR3 has 13 residues. The germline gives CDR1 SNHLY, CDR2 FYNNEI. CDR3 bases: TGTGCCAGTACTATCAGGGGTCCCCACGAGCAGTACTTC. This translates into CASTIRGPHEQYF.

The V gene is TRBV3-1, the J gene TRBJ1-6; perhaps TRBD1 as D (6 bases). The CDR3 length is 16 residues. Germline V gives CDR1 LGHDT, CDR2 YNNKEL (reference sequence). V gave up 6 bases and J gave up 7 bases, with 19 bases separating them. The CDR3 here is CASSRQEEVLNSPLHF. In DNA, the CDR3 is TGTGCCAGCAGTCGACAGGAAGAGGTCCTCAATTCACCCCTCCACTTT.

This clonotype occurred a few times. This chain joins TRBV28 and TRBJ2-7; D possibly matches TRBD1 or TRBD2 (6 bases each). Germline loops: CDR1 MDHEN, CDR2 SYDVKM. The CDR3 contains 16 residues. Trimming shortened V by 4 bases and J by 6 bases, and 22 bases separated the two germline ends. Written as DNA, the CDR3 is TGTGCCAGCAGTTCGATGTCGTTTTGGGGGGCTGGCGAGCAGTACTTC. This translates into CASSSMSFWGAGEQYF.

This clonotype occurred a few times. V is TRBV7-7 and J is TRBJ2-1; D unresolved. The CDR3 runs 13 residues. V was pared by 5 bases and J by 10 bases, with 15 bases between. CDR1 SSHAT and CDR2 FNYEAQ come from the germline V gene (reference sequence). In nucleotides, the CDR3 is TGTGCCAGCAGCCCCCGCGTAAAGGACGAGCAGTTCTTC. Residues: CASSPRVKDEQFF.

The gene calls are TRBV20-1 and TRBJ2-1; no clear D. The germline V and J ends were trimmed by 0 bases and 5 bases, with 20 bases remaining between them. This CDR3 comprises 17 residues. Per the germline V gene, CDR1 is DFQATT and CDR2 is SNEGSKA (reference sequence). CDR3 region: CSARDLFRTSTDNEQFF. The CDR3 nucleotides are TGCAGTGCTAGAGATCTATTTCGGACCAGTACAGACAATGAGCAGTTCTTC.

This clonotype was counted a few times. V and J are TRBV4-2 and TRBJ2-3; D is possibly TRBD2 (6 bases). Germline V CDR1 and CDR2: LGHNA, YNFKEQ. This CDR3 spans 13 amino acids. V was pared by 5 bases and J by 6 bases, with 12 bases between. CDR3 sequence: CASSYTGGDTQYF. Written as DNA, the CDR3 is TGTGCCAGCAGCTATACCGGAGGGGATACGCAGTATTTT.

This clonotype turned up a few times. The V and J genes are TRBV27 and TRBJ2-7; D possibly corresponds to TRBD2 (5 bases). Per germline, CDR1 MNHEY and CDR2 SMNVEV (reference sequence). The ends were cut back, 2 bases at V and 9 bases at J, with 14 bases in the middle. The CDR3 totals 13 residues. The CDR3 sequence: CASSLGQVSVQYF. Here the CDR3 DNA reads TGTGCCAGCAGTTTAGGGCAGGTTAGCGTGCAGTACTTC.

The chain is built from TRBV6-5 and TRBJ2-3; 16 nucleotides align to TRBD2. The CDR3 is 18 amino acids. Trimming at V came to 3 bases and at J to 5 bases, leaving 8 bases not matched to a gene. CDR1 MNHEY and CDR2 SVGAGI come from the germline V gene. This chain's CDR3 is CASSYSGTSGGARDTQYF. For the CDR3, the DNA is TGTGCCAGCAGTTATTCCGGGACTAGCGGGGGGGCCAGAGATACGCAGTATTTT.

This clonotype was observed at least ten times. The V call is TRBV5-1, the J call TRBJ2-7; D is perhaps TRBD2 (6 bases). V gave up 0 bases and J gave up 0 bases, with 10 bases separating them. Germline V lookup: CDR1 SGHRS, CDR2 YFSETQ. The CDR3 loop spans 15 amino acids. The CDR3 DNA sequence: TGCGCCAGCAGCTTGGTTGCGGGGAACTCCTACGAGCAGTACTTC. Encoded protein: CASSLVAGNSYEQYF.

The chain uses TRBV20-1 and TRBJ2-2; TRBD2 matches at 7 bases. This CDR3 comprises 17 residues. Germline CDR1 DFQATT, CDR2 SNEGSKA (reference sequence). V gave up 1 base and J gave up 6 bases; unmatched junction bases: 14. As DNA, the CDR3 is TGCAGTGCTAGAGCGCCCCGGGGGAGGGGCGATTCCGGGGAGCTGTTTTTT. It codes for CSARAPRGRGDSGELFF.

The rearrangement uses TRBV28 and TRBJ2-7; 7 bases are a match to TRBD2. The germline CDR1 and CDR2 sequences are MDHEN and SYDVKM. This CDR3 has 17 amino acids. The junction had 13 bases not matched to a gene; V was cut back by 2 bases and J by 3 bases. The CDR3 nucleotides are TGTGCCAGCAGTTTACCCCGCTGGTCAGCGGGGAGCTACGAGCAGTACTTC. Its translation: CASSLPRWSAGSYEQYF.